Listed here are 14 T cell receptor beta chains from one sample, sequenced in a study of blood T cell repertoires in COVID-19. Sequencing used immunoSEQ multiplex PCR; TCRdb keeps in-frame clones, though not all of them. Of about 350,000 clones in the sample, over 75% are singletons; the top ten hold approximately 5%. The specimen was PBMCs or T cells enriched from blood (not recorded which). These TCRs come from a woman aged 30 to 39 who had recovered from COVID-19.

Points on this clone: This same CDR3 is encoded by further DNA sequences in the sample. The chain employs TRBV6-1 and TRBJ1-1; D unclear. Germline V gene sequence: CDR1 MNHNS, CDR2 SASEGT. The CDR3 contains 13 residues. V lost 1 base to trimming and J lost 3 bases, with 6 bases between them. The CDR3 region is CASSEDRDTEAFF. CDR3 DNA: TGTGCCAGCAGTGAAGACAGAGACACTGAAGCTTTCTTT.

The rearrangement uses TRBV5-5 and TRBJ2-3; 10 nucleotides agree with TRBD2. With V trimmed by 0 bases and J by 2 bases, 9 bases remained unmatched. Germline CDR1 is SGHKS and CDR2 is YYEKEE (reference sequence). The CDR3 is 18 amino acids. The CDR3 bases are TGTGCCAGCAGCTTGGTAGGAGATAGCGGGGGGTCCACAGATACGCAGTATTTT. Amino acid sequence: CASSLVGDSGGSTDTQYF.

This chain's CDR3 is CASRGTAGLAGAVDTQYF. As DNA, the CDR3 is TGTGCCAGCAGGGGGACCGCTGGACTAGCGGGGGCGGTAGATACGCAGTATTTT. The chain uses TRBV5-5 and TRBJ2-3; TRBD2 agrees at 13 bases. The V gene end was trimmed by 5 bases and the J gene end by 5 bases; junction bases not matched to a gene: 14. The V gene's germline CDR1 is SGHKS and CDR2 YYEKEE (reference sequence). There are 18 residues in the CDR3. The variable domain in full, with the rest retrieved from reference TRBV5-5 and TRBJ2-3, is DAGVTQSPTHLIKTRGQQVTLRCSPISGHKSVSWYQQVLGQGPQFIFQYYEKEERGRGNFPDRFSARQFPNYSSELNVNALLLGDSALYLCASRGTAGLAGAVDTQYFGPGTRLTVL.

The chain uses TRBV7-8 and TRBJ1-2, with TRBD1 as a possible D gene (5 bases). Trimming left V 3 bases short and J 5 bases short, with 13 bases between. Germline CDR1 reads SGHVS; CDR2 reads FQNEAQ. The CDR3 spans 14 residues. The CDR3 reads CASSLAGHGYGYTF. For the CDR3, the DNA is TGTGCCAGCAGCTTGGCCGGACATGGGTATGGCTACACCTTC.

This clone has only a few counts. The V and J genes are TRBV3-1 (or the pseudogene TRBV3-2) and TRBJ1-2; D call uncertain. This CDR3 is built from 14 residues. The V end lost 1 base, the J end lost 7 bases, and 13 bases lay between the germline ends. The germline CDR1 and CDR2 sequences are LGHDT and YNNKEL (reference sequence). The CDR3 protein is CASSQVQGSGGYTF. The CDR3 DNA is TGTGCCAGCAGCCAAGTCCAAGGCTCGGGTGGCTACACCTTC.

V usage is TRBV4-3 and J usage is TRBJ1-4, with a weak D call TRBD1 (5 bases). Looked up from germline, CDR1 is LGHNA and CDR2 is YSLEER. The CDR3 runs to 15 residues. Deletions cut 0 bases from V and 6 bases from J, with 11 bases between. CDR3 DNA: TGCGCCAGCAGCCAAGAGACGGACATAGATGAAAAACTGTTTTTT. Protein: CASSQETDIDEKLFF.

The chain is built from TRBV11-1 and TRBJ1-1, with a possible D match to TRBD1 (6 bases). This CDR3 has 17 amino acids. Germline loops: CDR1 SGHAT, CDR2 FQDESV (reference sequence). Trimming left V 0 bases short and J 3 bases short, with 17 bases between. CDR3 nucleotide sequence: TGTGCCAGCAGCTTAGCAGACCGGGGGGCGAGTTACACTGAAGCTTTCTTT. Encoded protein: CASSLADRGASYTEAFF.

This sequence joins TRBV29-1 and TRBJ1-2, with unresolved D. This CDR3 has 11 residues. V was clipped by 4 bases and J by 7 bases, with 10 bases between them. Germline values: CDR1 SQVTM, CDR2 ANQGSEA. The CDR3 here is CSVGALRGYTF. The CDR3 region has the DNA TGCAGCGTTGGAGCCCTCCGTGGCTACACCTTC.

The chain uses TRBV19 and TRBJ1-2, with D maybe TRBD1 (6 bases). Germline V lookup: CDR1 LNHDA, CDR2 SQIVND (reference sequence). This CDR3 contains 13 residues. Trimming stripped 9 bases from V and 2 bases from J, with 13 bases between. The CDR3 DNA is TGTGCCAGCGGGTTTACAGGGAACTATGGCTACACCTTC. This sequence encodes CASGFTGNYGYTF.

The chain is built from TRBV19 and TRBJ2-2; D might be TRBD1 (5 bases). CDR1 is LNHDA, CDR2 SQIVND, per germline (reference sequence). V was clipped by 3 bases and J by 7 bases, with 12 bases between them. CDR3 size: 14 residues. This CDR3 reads CASSISQGIGELFF. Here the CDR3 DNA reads TGTGCCAGTAGTATTTCGCAGGGTATCGGGGAGCTGTTTTTT.

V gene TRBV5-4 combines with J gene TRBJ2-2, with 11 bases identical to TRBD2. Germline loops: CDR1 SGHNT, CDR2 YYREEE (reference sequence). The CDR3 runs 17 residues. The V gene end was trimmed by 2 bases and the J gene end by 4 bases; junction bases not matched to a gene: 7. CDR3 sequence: CASSFMLAGGGTGELFF. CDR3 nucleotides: TGTGCCAGCAGCTTCATGCTAGCGGGGGGAGGCACCGGGGAGCTGTTTTTT.

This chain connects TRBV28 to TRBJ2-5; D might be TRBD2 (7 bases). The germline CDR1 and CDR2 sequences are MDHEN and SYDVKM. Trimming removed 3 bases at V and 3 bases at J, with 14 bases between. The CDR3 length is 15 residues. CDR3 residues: CASSLSGGTKETQYF. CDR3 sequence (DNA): TGTGCCAGCAGTTTGTCCGGGGGGACAAAAGAGACCCAGTACTTC.

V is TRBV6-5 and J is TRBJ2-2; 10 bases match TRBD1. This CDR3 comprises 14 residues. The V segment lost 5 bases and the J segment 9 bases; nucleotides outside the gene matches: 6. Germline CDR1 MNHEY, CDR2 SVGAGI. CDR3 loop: CASSIDRGQRELFF. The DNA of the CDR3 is TGTGCCAGCAGTATTGACAGGGGGCAAAGGGAGCTGTTTTTT.

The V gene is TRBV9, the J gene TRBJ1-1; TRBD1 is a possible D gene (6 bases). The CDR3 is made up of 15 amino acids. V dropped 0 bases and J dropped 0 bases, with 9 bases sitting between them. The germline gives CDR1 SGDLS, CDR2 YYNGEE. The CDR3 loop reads CASSVVTGMNTEAFF. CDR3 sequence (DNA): TGTGCCAGCAGCGTAGTCACAGGGATGAACACTGAAGCTTTCTTT. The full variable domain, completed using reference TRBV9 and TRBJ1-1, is DSGVTQTPKHLITATGQRVTLRCSPRSGDLSVYWYQQSLDQGLQFLIQYYNGEERAKGNILERFSAQQFPDLHSELNLSSLELGDSALYFCASSVVTGMNTEAFFGQGTRLTVV.